The table lists the clone carrying this T cell receptor (beta chain) with many counts. Its antigen is undetermined. UMIs and sample barcodes were carried by the TCR alpha and TCR beta cDNA libraries that 5'RACE produced using constant-segment primers. MiXCR, run by TCRdb on the 5' RACE reads, gives a single entry per CDR3 protein. Among more than 300,000 distinct CDR3 sequences listed, more than 20% were seen once. This specimen belongs to a study of T-cell memory formation after mild COVID-19. Whole-study context: Largely, the TCR clusters proved donor specific. Study-wide findings and caveats: A second wave expanding day 15 to 37 was CD4+-biased; contracting clones were balanced.

This CDR3 has 15 residues. Deletions cut 8 bases from V and 1 base from J, with 12 bases between. CDR1 is SGHTA, CDR2 FQGNSA, per germline. J is TRBJ2-6 and V is TRBV7-2; D call uncertain. Sequencing used PBMCs or a T cell subset sorted from them (not recorded which). The sequence was obtained from a man younger than 35 who had mild COVID-19 (a few samples of this study predate the infection). Cell type and time point are not known. The CDR3 sequence is CASADMGSGANVLTF. The CDR3 region has the DNA TGTGCCAGCGCCGATATGGGGTCTGGGGCCAACGTCCTGACTTTC.